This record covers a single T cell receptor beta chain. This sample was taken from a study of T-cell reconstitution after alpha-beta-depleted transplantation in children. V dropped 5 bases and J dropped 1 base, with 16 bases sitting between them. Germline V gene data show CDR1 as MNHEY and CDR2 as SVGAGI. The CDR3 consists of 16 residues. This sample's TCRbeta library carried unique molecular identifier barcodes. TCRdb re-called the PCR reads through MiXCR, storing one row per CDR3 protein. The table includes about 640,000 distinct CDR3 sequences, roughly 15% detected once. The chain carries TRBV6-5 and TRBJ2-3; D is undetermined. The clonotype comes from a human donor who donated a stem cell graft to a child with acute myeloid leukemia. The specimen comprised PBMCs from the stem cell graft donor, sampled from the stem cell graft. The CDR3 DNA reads TGTGCCAGCAGTAACCCCCAGGCGGTTGGCACAGATACGCAGTATTTT. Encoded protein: CASSNPQAVGTDTQYF.